Following are 26 T cell receptor beta chains from one sample sequenced in a study of blood T cell repertoires in COVID-19. The assay was immunoSEQ multiplex PCR, and TCRdb's table has in-frame clones only and misses some. The data hold about 400,000 clones, with approximately 90% observed a single time. The specimen sequenced was PBMCs or T cells enriched from blood (not recorded which). The receptors originated from a woman in her 30s with acute COVID-19.

This chain connects TRBV5-1 to TRBJ2-2; 9 positions match TRBD1. CDR3 length equals 15 residues. Germline V lookup: CDR1 SGHRS, CDR2 YFSETQ. Germline trimming cut 4 bases from V and 5 bases from J; bases unmatched to any gene: 6. CDR3 sequence: CASSASGQGTGELFF. The CDR3 coding sequence is TGCGCCAGCAGCGCTTCGGGACAGGGAACCGGGGAGCTGTTTTTT.

The V gene is TRBV5-3, the J gene TRBJ1-6; D is possibly TRBD1 (6 bases). TRBV5-3 is an ORF, and what it does is uncertain. The CDR3 is 17 residues long. The ends were cut back, 3 bases at V and 0 bases at J, with 13 bases in the middle. CDR3 nucleotide sequence: TGTGCCAGAAGCTATGGACAGCAGAGCTCCTATAATTCACCCCTCCACTTT. Its translation is CARSYGQQSSYNSPLHF.

The chain couples TRBV19 to TRBJ2-2, with TRBD1 matching 9 bases. CDR3 length: 15 residues. The V and J ends lost 9 bases and 2 bases, in that order; junction bases with no gene match: 7. Germline V lookup: CDR1 LNHDA, CDR2 SQIVND (reference sequence). In DNA form, the CDR3 reads TGTGCCAGAGACCGGGACAGGGTCAACACCGGGGAGCTGTTTTTT. It is translated as CARDRDRVNTGELFF.

The chain employs TRBV3-1 (or the pseudogene TRBV3-2) and TRBJ2-1, with a weak D call TRBD1 (6 bases). CDR1 and CDR2 from the germline V gene are LGHDT and YNNKEL (reference sequence). Trimming took 4 bases from V and 8 from J, leaving 15 bases between them. This CDR3 is 14 amino acids long. In DNA form, the CDR3 reads TGTGCCAGCAGCCTTCGGACAGAATCGCATGAGCAGTTCTTC. Protein sequence: CASSLRTESHEQFF.

The chain has TRBV30 and TRBJ2-5; no firm D call. The CDR3 runs to 10 residues. Between the trimmed V and J ends, which lost 2 bases and 5 bases, there was a span of 3 bases. Germline CDR1 GTSNPN, CDR2 SVGIG (reference sequence). The CDR3 sequence is CAWSSETQYF. The DNA for the CDR3 is TGTGCCTGGAGTTCTGAGACCCAGTACTTC.

The CDR3 reads CASSTRLPGELFF. CDR3 in DNA: TGTGCCAGCAGCACCCGACTTCCGGGGGAGCTGTTTTTT. The genes are TRBV11-2 and TRBJ2-2, with no clear D. The CDR3 length is 13 residues. V lost 5 bases and J lost 8, with 12 bases in between. The germline V gene encodes CDR1 SGHAT and CDR2 FQNNGV.

This clone was counted a single time. This chain uses TRBV2 with TRBJ2-7, with a possible D match to TRBD2 (5 bases). CDR1 and CDR2 (germline): SNHLY, FYNNEI. CDR3 length: 15 residues. V gave up 2 bases and J gave up 0 bases, with 11 bases separating them. The CDR3 reads CASSEPFGGSYEQYF. The DNA of the CDR3 is TGTGCCAGCAGTGAACCTTTTGGAGGCTCCTACGAGCAGTACTTC.

This chain connects TRBV5-1 to TRBJ2-3; possibly TRBD1 for D (5 bases). CDR1 SGHRS and CDR2 YFSETQ come from the germline V gene. The V end lost 0 bases, the J end lost 5 bases, and 10 bases lay between the germline ends. This CDR3 region has 14 residues. CDR3 bases: TGCGCCAGCAGCTTGGAGGGGTCCGGAGATACGCAGTATTTT. It encodes CASSLEGSGDTQYF.

The rearrangement joins TRBV18 to TRBJ1-4, with a tentative D call TRBD1 (5 bases). This CDR3 is built from 15 residues. The germline V gene encodes CDR1 KGHSH and CDR2 LQKENI. The ends were cut back, 0 bases at V and 7 bases at J, with 12 bases in the middle. In DNA form, the CDR3 reads TGTGCCAGCTCACCACCAGGAGGGGCTATTGAAAAACTGTTTTTT. This codes for CASSPPGGAIEKLFF.

The sample holds one count of this clone. This chain connects TRBV6-1 to TRBJ1-1; 9 bases fit TRBD1. With 2 bases clipped from V and 4 bases from J, the junction kept 14 bases outside the gene matches. CDR1 is MNHNS and CDR2 is SASEGT in the germline V gene. The CDR3 has 18 residues. CDR3 region: CASSERVGTGRGATEAFF. The DNA of the CDR3 is TGTGCCAGCAGTGAAAGGGTCGGGACAGGGCGAGGGGCCACTGAAGCTTTCTTT.

The V call is TRBV10-3, the J call TRBJ1-2, with no clear D. In germline, CDR1 is ENHRY, CDR2 SYGVKD. Trimming left V 8 bases short and J 3 bases short, with 16 bases between. The CDR3 extends over 14 amino acids. The CDR3 DNA reads TGTGCCATCTCCTCGGGGTCGACTTACTATGGCTACACCTTC. Translating gives CAISSGSTYYGYTF.

This sequence joins TRBV5-1 and TRBJ1-1; D might be TRBD1 (6 bases). This CDR3 region has 13 residues. Deletions cut 1 base from V and 4 bases from J, with 8 bases between. Germline V gene data show CDR1 as SGHRS and CDR2 as YFSETQ. Here the CDR3 reads CASSLLGGTEAFF. In DNA, the CDR3 is TGCGCCAGCAGCTTGTTAGGGGGCACTGAAGCTTTCTTT.

The chain carries TRBV9 and TRBJ2-7; D possibly corresponds to TRBD1 (5 bases). Trimming pared 0 bases from V and 6 bases from J, leaving 10 bases between. Germline values: CDR1 SGDLS, CDR2 YYNGEE. The CDR3 extends over 13 amino acids. Here the CDR3 DNA reads TGTGCCAGCAGCGTAGCTAGGGGAACCGAGCAGTACTTC. Translation: CASSVARGTEQYF.

This rearrangement joins TRBV12-3 or TRBV12-4 to TRBJ2-1; D not certain. Trimming removed 3 bases from V and 16 bases from J, with 13 bases in between. This CDR3 comprises 11 residues. The CDR3 protein is CASSFGQAHFF. DNA of the CDR3: TGTGCCAGCAGTTTCGGTCAGGCTCACTTCTTC.

The chain recombines TRBV28 with TRBJ1-2, with a possible D match to TRBD1 (5 bases). Looked up from germline, CDR1 is MDHEN and CDR2 is SYDVKM. CDR3 length: 15 amino acids. Trimming cost V 5 bases and J 3 bases, with 16 bases left between them. The CDR3 coding sequence is TGTGCCAGCAGTCCTGGGGGGGAATTGGACTATGGCTACACCTTC. It translates to CASSPGGELDYGYTF.

The chain links TRBV10-1 to TRBJ1-1; 8 bases are a match to TRBD1. Per the germline V gene, CDR1 is WNHNN and CDR2 is SYGVQD (reference sequence). After removal of 6 bases from V and 5 bases from J, the junction contained 8 bases not matched to a gene. This CDR3 comprises 14 residues. Here the CDR3 reads CASSHDRGSTEAFF. CDR3 in DNA: TGCGCCAGCAGCCACGACAGGGGAAGTACTGAAGCTTTCTTT.

This clone has only a few counts. V and J are TRBV7-2 and TRBJ1-5, with 10 bases aligning to TRBD1. This CDR3 is built from 14 residues. The ends lost 5 bases at V and 6 bases at J; junction bases unmatched: 4. Germline lookup yields CDR1 SGHTA and CDR2 FQGNSA. DNA for the CDR3: TGTGCCAGCAGCCAGGGGACAGGGGTTCAGCCCCAGCATTTT. The encoded protein is CASSQGTGVQPQHF.

This chain connects TRBV18 to TRBJ2-2, with D perhaps TRBD1 (5 bases). The CDR3 length is 15 residues. The ends were cut back, 5 bases at V and 5 bases at J, with 15 bases in the middle. CDR1 is KGHSH and CDR2 is LQKENI in the germline V gene. CDR3 nucleotides: TGTGCCAGCTCAACATCAGGTTCAGGGACCGGGGAGCTGTTTTTT. Translated, it gives CASSTSGSGTGELFF.

The J gene is TRBJ2-1, the V gene TRBV9; 7 bases line up with TRBD2. Germline V lookup: CDR1 SGDLS, CDR2 YYNGEE. The junction had 5 bases not matched to a gene; V was cut back by 4 bases and J by 4 bases. This CDR3 comprises 14 residues. The CDR3 sequence is CASSSRAGYNEQFF. Written as DNA, the CDR3 is TGTGCCAGCAGCAGCAGAGCGGGGTACAATGAGCAGTTCTTC.

The chain carries TRBV24-1 and TRBJ2-1, with D possibly matching TRBD1 (5 bases). The CDR3 consists of 13 residues. V was cut by 5 bases and J by 5 bases, with 9 bases left in between. Germline CDR1 KGHDR, CDR2 SFDVKD. In DNA form, the CDR3 reads TGTGCCACCAGTGGAGGACAACACAATGAGCAGTTCTTC. Its protein is CATSGGQHNEQFF.

In DNA, the CDR3 is TGTGCCAGCAGCTTAGAACCCACCCCGGCCGGGGAGCTGTTTTTT. Amino acids: CASSLEPTPAGELFF. This chain uses TRBV7-3 with TRBJ2-2, with D hard to call. Trimming removed 2 bases from V and 6 bases from J, with 13 bases in between. Germline assignment: CDR1 SGHTA and CDR2 FQGTGA. This CDR3 is built from 15 residues.

This clone was found once. This sequence joins TRBV19 and TRBJ1-5; possibly TRBD1 for D (5 bases). Germline CDR1 reads LNHDA; CDR2 reads SQIVND (reference sequence). Trimming took off 7 bases at V and 0 bases at J, with 16 bases between the two ends. This CDR3 region has 16 residues. This CDR3 reads CASTTWRGTSNQPQHF. CDR3 nucleotide sequence: TGTGCCAGTACCACCTGGAGGGGAACTAGCAATCAGCCCCAGCATTTT. The whole variable domain, filled in from reference TRBV19 and TRBJ1-5, reads DGGITQSPKYLFRKEGQNVTLSCEQNLNHDAMYWYRQDPGQGLRLIYYSQIVNDFQKGDIAEGYSVSREKKESFPLTVTSAQKNPTAFYLCASTTWRGTSNQPQHFGDGTRLSIL.

Comment on this clone: Other DNA sequences in this sample translate to the same CDR3. The genes are TRBV24-1 and TRBJ1-5; D perhaps matches TRBD1 (6 bases). This CDR3 has 14 amino acids. Germline CDR1 and CDR2: KGHDR and SFDVKD. V was shortened by 2 bases and J by 2 bases, with 6 bases between the two germline ends. The CDR3 region is CATSDSGGNQPQHF. CDR3 coding DNA: TGTGCCACCAGTGATTCAGGGGGCAATCAGCCCCAGCATTTT.

V gene TRBV5-4 combines with J gene TRBJ2-7, with 9 bases that match TRBD1. V trimming: 4 bases; J trimming: 7 bases; junction bases outside the gene matches: 6. Germline CDR1 SGHNT, CDR2 YYREEE (reference sequence). This CDR3 comprises 13 residues. CDR3 residues: CASSIQGAGEQYF. Here the CDR3 DNA reads TGTGCCAGCAGCATACAGGGGGCCGGGGAGCAGTACTTC.

The rearrangement links TRBV23-1 to TRBJ2-7; TRBD1 matches at 8 bases. TRBV23-1 is an ORF, and what it does is uncertain. Losses at the gene ends were 10 bases for V and 3 bases for J; bases not matched to a gene: 8. This CDR3 is 13 amino acids long. CDR3 DNA sequence: TGCGCCAACAACCGGGACAGGAGCTACGAGCAGTACTTC. Its protein is CANNRDRSYEQYF.

This chain uses TRBV19 with TRBJ2-7; D gene ambiguous. CDR1 and CDR2 (germline): LNHDA, SQIVND (reference sequence). Trimming left V 5 bases short and J 0 bases short, with 11 bases between. The CDR3 extends over 14 amino acids. CDR3 region: CASSDTAASYEQYF. The CDR3 coding sequence is TGTGCCAGTAGTGACACGGCAGCCTCCTACGAGCAGTACTTC. Full variable domain (remainder filled in from reference TRBV19 and TRBJ2-7): DGGITQSPKYLFRKEGQNVTLSCEQNLNHDAMYWYRQDPGQGLRLIYYSQIVNDFQKGDIAEGYSVSREKKESFPLTVTSAQKNPTAFYLCASSDTAASYEQYFGPGTRLTVT.